The entry that follows covers one T cell receptor (beta chain) sequence. The antigen remains undetermined. V was trimmed by 4 bases and J by 1 base, leaving 16 bases between them. The CDR3 consists of 16 residues. The germline CDR1 and CDR2 sequences are LNHDA and SQIVND (reference sequence). The data are from a study of CD8+ T cells in alopecia areata. Extracted RNA was reverse transcribed into cDNA, the sequencing template. The repertoire was sequenced with immunoSEQ multiplex PCR; TCRdb's copy has only in-frame clones and lacks some. The sample holds more than 95,000 clones, roughly two thirds seen once. From PBMCs, CD4+ and CD8+ T cells were sorted. General observations from the study: Lesional scalp, especially alopecia totalis/universalis, showed higher clonality than normal scalp. Scalp samples also yield sequences of resident alphabeta T cells from normal skin. With patients, TCR sharing proved less clear than in mice, a difference possibly related to HLA.

The sample comprised CD4+ T cells sorted from blood. The chain combines TRBV19 with TRBJ2-5; D gene uncertain. This TCR was recovered from a human donor in good health. CDR3 residues: CASSTRARGIQETQYF. The CDR3 coding sequence is TGTGCCAGTAGTACACGAGCCCGCGGCATCCAAGAGACCCAGTACTTC.